Below are 17 T cell receptor beta chains sequenced from a single sample in a study of T cell responses to AZD1222 COVID-19 vaccine. Libraries were prepared by immunoSEQ multiplex PCR; TCRdb keeps only in-frame clonotypes and omits some of them. The sample carries 150,000 to 200,000 clones, around 94% recorded once. The sequencing here drew on peripheral blood, taken on day 0 of AZD1222 vaccination. These receptors were collected from an adult in good health.

This clone has only a few counts. The chain employs TRBV10-3 and TRBJ2-2; the match to TRBD2 covers 9 bases. The ends lost 2 bases at V and 6 bases at J; junction bases unmatched: 1. There are 14 residues in the CDR3. CDR1 and CDR2 from the germline V gene are ENHRY and SYGVKD. The CDR3 is CAISEAGGPGELFF. In nucleotides, the CDR3 is TGTGCCATCAGTGAGGCGGGAGGGCCCGGGGAGCTGTTTTTT.

This chain links TRBV5-1 with TRBJ1-2; TRBD1 matches 10 bases. V lost 4 bases and J lost 8; bases outside the gene matches: 8. CDR1 and CDR2 (germline): SGHRS, YFSETQ. This CDR3 has 14 residues. The CDR3 here is CASSLGQGTGGYTF. In DNA, the CDR3 is TGCGCCAGCAGCCTGGGACAGGGGACGGGCGGCTACACCTTC.

The CDR3 DNA sequence: TGCAGCGTAAACCTGAGCGGGAGTTCATACGAGCAGTACTTC. Translation: CSVNLSGSSYEQYF. This chain connects TRBV29-1 to TRBJ2-7; 8 bases align to TRBD2. The CDR3 covers 14 residues. Per germline, CDR1 SQVTM and CDR2 ANQGSEA. J gave up 4 bases and V 6 bases, and 11 bases lay outside the gene matches.

The gene calls are TRBV19 and TRBJ2-2, with 9 bases lining up with TRBD2. Germline CDR1 reads LNHDA; CDR2 reads SQIVND (reference sequence). There are 22 residues in the CDR3. Trimming took 2 bases from V and 0 from J; bases not matched to a gene: 19. CDR3: CASSIYIETSGVVVANTGELFF. As DNA, the CDR3 is TGTGCCAGTAGTATATATATCGAGACTAGCGGAGTTGTTGTCGCGAACACCGGGGAGCTGTTTTTT.

The gene calls are TRBV5-8 and TRBJ1-1; 7 bases map to TRBD1. Trimming removed 4 bases from V and 13 bases from J; junction bases left unmatched: 16. Per germline, CDR1 SGHTS and CDR2 YDEGEE. This CDR3 comprises 14 residues. The CDR3 is CASSEDRDIVNVFF. The CDR3 nucleotides are TGTGCCAGCAGCGAAGACAGGGACATCGTGAATGTTTTCTTT.

This clone appeared a few times. The chain uses TRBV27 and TRBJ2-1; 7 bases are shared with TRBD1. The CDR3 length is 13 residues. Germline trimming cut 4 bases from V and 9 bases from J; bases unmatched to any gene: 6. CDR1 is MNHEY and CDR2 is SMNVEV in the germline V gene (reference sequence). CDR3 amino acids: CASSSPTGSEQFF. In nucleotides, the CDR3 is TGTGCCAGCAGTTCCCCGACAGGGTCTGAGCAGTTCTTC.

The V call is TRBV21-1, the J call TRBJ2-5; the tabulated D call, TRBD2, remains unverified against the DNA. TRBV21-1 represents a pseudogene. The CDR3 runs 11 residues. The CDR3 spells CASWGRETQYF. The CDR3 DNA is TGTGCCAGCTGGGGGAGGGAGACCCAGTACTTC.

This clone appeared once. The chain employs TRBV30 and TRBJ1-2, with D possibly TRBD1 on 5 matching bases. This CDR3 spans 14 amino acids. In germline, CDR1 is GTSNPN, CDR2 SVGIG (reference sequence). V lost 0 bases, J lost 7 bases, and 15 bases lay in between. CDR3 in amino acids: CAWSVGGGSFGYTF. CDR3 nucleotide sequence: TGTGCCTGGAGTGTTGGCGGGGGTTCGTTTGGCTACACCTTC.

V and J are TRBV24-1 and TRBJ2-1, with D perhaps being TRBD1 or TRBD2 (5 bases each). This CDR3 spans 15 amino acids. Germline CDR1 KGHDR, CDR2 SFDVKD. V was trimmed by 3 bases and J by 3 bases, leaving 11 bases between them. CDR3 loop: CATSDPGTHYNEQFF. Written as DNA, the CDR3 is TGTGCCACCAGTGATCCGGGGACCCACTACAATGAGCAGTTCTTC.

Here the CDR3 reads CATFPFSGSLPNEQFF. The CDR3 DNA reads as TGTGCCACCTTCCCCTTTAGCGGGAGTCTTCCCAATGAGCAGTTCTTC. The J gene is TRBJ2-1, the V gene TRBV19, with 9 bases lining up with TRBD2. The CDR3 covers 16 residues. The V and J ends lost 10 bases and 6 bases, in that order; junction bases with no gene match: 16. In germline, CDR1 is LNHDA, CDR2 SQIVND (reference sequence).

The CDR3 spells CASSLGGGWQETQYF. The CDR3 bases are TGTGCCAGCAGCTTAGGGGGCGGTTGGCAAGAGACCCAGTACTTC. V is TRBV11-2 and J is TRBJ2-5, with a weak D call TRBD1 (5 bases). V lost 1 base and J lost 2, with 11 bases in between. Germline CDR1 and CDR2: SGHAT and FQNNGV. The CDR3 runs to 15 residues.

The rearrangement uses TRBV18 and TRBJ1-1; the D gene is possibly TRBD1 (5 bases). The CDR3 loop spans 14 amino acids. Germline V gene sequence: CDR1 KGHSH, CDR2 LQKENI. Trimming took 2 bases from V and 3 from J, leaving 10 bases between them. CDR3 DNA: TGTGCCAGCTCACCAGGGCAGGGATACACTGAAGCTTTCTTT. Encoded protein: CASSPGQGYTEAFF.

The genes are TRBV19 and TRBJ1-2, with D uncertain. The germline CDR1 and CDR2 sequences are LNHDA and SQIVND (reference sequence). V lost 0 bases to trimming and J lost 10 bases, with 15 bases between them. The CDR3 is 14 amino acids. CDR3 sequence (DNA): TGTGCCAGTAGTATAGATTCGTCATATAAGCCCTACACCTTC. This codes for CASSIDSSYKPYTF.

The chain carries TRBV7-8 and TRBJ1-1, with D perhaps matching TRBD1 (6 bases). The CDR3 has 15 residues. Trimming pared 3 bases from V and 3 bases from J, leaving 14 bases between. The germline CDR1 and CDR2 sequences are SGHVS and FQNEAQ. The CDR3 DNA is TGTGCCAGCAGCTTCGGGGGGCAGAGGGACACTGAAGCTTTCTTT. Its protein is CASSFGGQRDTEAFF.

This chain links TRBV5-6 with TRBJ1-1; 9 bases fit TRBD1. The CDR3 contains 15 residues. CDR1 is SGHDT, CDR2 YYEEEE, per germline. The V and J ends lost 0 bases and 5 bases, in that order; junction bases with no gene match: 5. The CDR3 DNA follows: TGTGCCAGCAGCTTGGAGACAGGGGGGTGGACTGAAGCTTTCTTT. This encodes CASSLETGGWTEAFF.

V is TRBV11-2 and J is TRBJ2-2; D not resolved. This CDR3 is built from 14 residues. Germline CDR1 and CDR2: SGHAT and FQNNGV. V gave up 2 bases and J gave up 1 base, with 5 bases separating them. CDR3 in amino acids: CASSLFQNTGELFF. CDR3 in DNA: TGTGCCAGCAGCTTATTTCAGAACACCGGGGAGCTGTTTTTT.

The chain recombines TRBV9 with TRBJ2-3, with D unresolved. CDR1 and CDR2 (germline): SGDLS, YYNGEE. CDR3 size: 17 residues. Trimming stripped 0 bases from V and 0 bases from J, with 14 bases between. CDR3 nucleotide sequence: TGTGCCAGCAGCGTAGGGGCCCCGGGTTCTAGCACAGATACGCAGTATTTT. Amino acid sequence: CASSVGAPGSSTDTQYF. The whole variable domain, remainder taken from reference TRBV9 and TRBJ2-3, is DSGVTQTPKHLITATGQRVTLRCSPRSGDLSVYWYQQSLDQGLQFLIQYYNGEERAKGNILERFSAQQFPDLHSELNLSSLELGDSALYFCASSVGAPGSSTDTQYFGPGTRLTVL.